What follows describes a single T cell receptor (beta chain). Its cognate antigen is unknown. The CDR3 spans 12 residues. Trimming removed 7 bases from V and 7 bases from J; junction bases left unmatched: 8. Germline V lookup: CDR1 DFQATT, CDR2 SNEGSKA (reference sequence). This entry comes from a study of T-cell reconstitution after alpha-beta-depleted transplantation in children. Study results and caveats: Reportedly, alpha-beta T cells present about two months post-transplant originated from several hundred expanded clones of graft origin.

The TCRbeta library was prepared with unique molecular identifiers. TCRdb re-called the PCR reads with MiXCR, one entry per CDR3 protein. This sample yields approximately 800,000 distinct CDR3 sequences, of which 16% are seen a single time; about 4.6% belongs to the top ten. The specimen comprised PBMCs, mostly from graft donor cells, sampled 360 days after TCRalphabeta/CD19-depleted stem cell transplant. J is TRBJ1-2 and V is TRBV20-1; the match to TRBD1 covers 8 bases. This TCR derives from a male patient between 10 and 17 years old who had a stem cell transplant for acute lymphoblastic leukemia, so the T cells may come from the graft donor. CDR3 nucleotides: TGCAGTGGTCCAGGGGGCCTATTTGGCTACACCTTC. This translates into CSGPGGLFGYTF.